The T cell receptor beta chain under discussion was sequenced for a study of cytomegalovirus exposure and HLA in healthy donors. Worth noting for this clone: Its antigen remains unidentified.

Both 60 Vbeta primers and 13 Jbeta primers went into the PCR. Profiled with immunoSEQ multiplex PCR; TCRdb holds only in-frame clones, not every one. In the table there are roughly 200,000 clones, 85% to 90% of which are singletons. Study observations and caveats: There were 164 TCR beta chains listed as cytomegalovirus-associated. Later analysis showed most CMV-associated TCR beta chains appearing HLA-restricted.

Deletions cut 3 bases from V and 0 bases from J, with 9 bases between. Germline V gives CDR1 LNHDA, CDR2 SQIVND (reference sequence). The CDR3 has 15 residues. This receptor was taken from a woman in her late teens or twenties in good health and CMV-seronegative. The rearrangement links TRBV19 to TRBJ2-1; D remains unclear. Sample: PBMCs. The CDR3 nucleotides are TGTGCCAGTAGTATTACACGGAGCTCCTACAATGAGCAGTTCTTC. Its translation: CASSITRSSYNEQFF.